This T cell receptor beta chain was sequenced for a study of blood T cell repertoires in COVID-19. The overall study: Some COVID-19 samples were acute and others convalescent; all came from the United States, Italy and Spain.

The CDR3 contains 15 residues. V gave up 1 base and J gave up 0 bases, with 7 bases separating them. Germline CDR1 and CDR2: SGHTA and FQGNSA. Sequenced by immunoSEQ multiplex PCR; TCRdb stores in-frame clones only, minus some. The sample has roughly 95,000 clones, around 76% seen once. The TCR was taken from a man of 80 years or more with acute or convalescent COVID-19. The chain is built from TRBV7-2 and TRBJ2-1; D is undetermined. Sequenced input: peripheral blood. The DNA for the CDR3 is TGTGCCAGCAGCTTAGTGCTACTCTCCTACAATGAGCAGTTCTTC. Translating it yields CASSLVLLSYNEQFF.